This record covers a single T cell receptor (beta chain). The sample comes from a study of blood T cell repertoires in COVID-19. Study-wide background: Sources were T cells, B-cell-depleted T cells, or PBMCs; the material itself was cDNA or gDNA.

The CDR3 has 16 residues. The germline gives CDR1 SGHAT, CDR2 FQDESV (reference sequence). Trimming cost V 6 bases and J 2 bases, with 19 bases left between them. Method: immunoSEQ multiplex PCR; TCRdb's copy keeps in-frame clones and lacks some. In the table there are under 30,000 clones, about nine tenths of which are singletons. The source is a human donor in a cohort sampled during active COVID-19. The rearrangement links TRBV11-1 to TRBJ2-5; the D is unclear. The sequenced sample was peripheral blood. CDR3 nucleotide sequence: TGTGCCAGCAGTCATTCGGGTCGCGGTACGCAAGAGACCCAGTACTTC. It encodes CASSHSGRGTQETQYF. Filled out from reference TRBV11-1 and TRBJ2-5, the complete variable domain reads EAEVAQSPRYKITEKSQAVAFWCDPISGHATLYWYRQILGQGPELLVQFQDESVVDDSQLPKDRFSAERLKGVDSTLKIQPAELGDSAMYLCASSHSGRGTQETQYFGPGTRLLVL.